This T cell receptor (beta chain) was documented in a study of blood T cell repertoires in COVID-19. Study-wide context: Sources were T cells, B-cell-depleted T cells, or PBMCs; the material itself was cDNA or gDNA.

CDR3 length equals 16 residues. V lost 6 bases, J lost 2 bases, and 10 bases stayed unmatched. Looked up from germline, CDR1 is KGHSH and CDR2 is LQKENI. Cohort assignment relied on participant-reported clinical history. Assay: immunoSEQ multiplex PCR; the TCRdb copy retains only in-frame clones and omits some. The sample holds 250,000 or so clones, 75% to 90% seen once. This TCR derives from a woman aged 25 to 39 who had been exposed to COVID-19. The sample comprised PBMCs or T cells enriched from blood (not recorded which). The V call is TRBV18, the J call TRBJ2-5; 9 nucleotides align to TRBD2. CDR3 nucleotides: TGTGCCAGCTCTCAACTAGCGGGCCCGGGGCAAGAGACCCAGTACTTC. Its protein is CASSQLAGPGQETQYF.